The 32 T cell receptor beta chains listed next were all sequenced from one sample in a study of blood T cell repertoires in COVID-19. The repertoire was sequenced with immunoSEQ multiplex PCR; TCRdb's copy has only in-frame clones and lacks some. The sample has approximately 200,000 clones, around nine tenths seen once. The sequenced sample consisted of peripheral blood. Every receptor here comes from a man aged 60-69 years who had recovered from COVID-19.

The CDR3 spells CASSVSMEGGYTF. DNA for the CDR3: TGCGCCAGCAGTGTATCCATGGAGGGTGGCTACACCTTC. The rearrangement uses TRBV10-2 and TRBJ1-2; D ambiguous. Germline CDR1 and CDR2: WSHSY and SAAADI. Trimming cost V 4 bases and J 7 bases, with 13 bases left between them. The CDR3 sequence is 13 residues long.

V and J are TRBV5-1 and TRBJ2-1, with TRBD1 matching over 7 bases. The CDR3 extends over 18 amino acids. CDR1 is SGHRS and CDR2 is YFSETQ in the germline V gene. Germline trimming cut 0 bases from V and 3 bases from J; bases unmatched to any gene: 12. The CDR3 DNA reads TGCGCCAGCAGCTTGGAGGTTTCGAAGACAGGGAGCTACAATGAGCAGTTCTTC. Translation gives CASSLEVSKTGSYNEQFF.

A remark on this clone: The identical CDR3 is also encoded by other nucleotide sequences in the sample. This chain uses TRBV12-3 or TRBV12-4 with TRBJ1-2, with a tentative D call TRBD1 (5 bases). Trimming shortened V by 8 bases and J by 4 bases, and 8 bases separated the two germline ends. The length of the CDR3 is 11 residues. CDR3 sequence (DNA): TGTGCCAGCTCCCAGGGCTATGGCTACACCTTC. It encodes CASSQGYGYTF.

V and J are TRBV19 and TRBJ1-4; a possible D gene is TRBD1 (6 bases). The ends were cut back, 4 bases at V and 8 bases at J, with 17 bases in the middle. In germline, CDR1 is LNHDA, CDR2 SQIVND (reference sequence). The CDR3 length is 15 residues. CDR3 DNA sequence: TGTGCCAGTAGTAGATCCGGGACACACGGGGAAAAACTGTTTTTT. Translating gives CASSRSGTHGEKLFF. Looking up the rest from reference TRBV19 and TRBJ1-4 gives the full variable domain: DGGITQSPKYLFRKEGQNVTLSCEQNLNHDAMYWYRQDPGQGLRLIYYSQIVNDFQKGDIAEGYSVSREKKESFPLTVTSAQKNPTAFYLCASSRSGTHGEKLFFGSGTQLSVL.

The chain is built from TRBV7-2 and TRBJ1-2; TRBD1 is a possible D gene (5 bases). Germline V gene data show CDR1 as SGHTA and CDR2 as FQGNSA. Trimming shortened V by 1 base and J by 2 bases, and 14 bases separated the two germline ends. The CDR3 consists of 16 residues. The CDR3 protein is CASSLGGEGSNYGYTF. The CDR3, as DNA: TGTGCCAGCAGCTTAGGGGGGGAGGGATCGAACTATGGCTACACCTTC.

About this clone itself: The same CDR3 is also encoded by other DNA sequences in this sample. V is TRBV28 and J is TRBJ1-2, with 11 bases fitting TRBD1. The V segment lost 2 bases and the J segment 4 bases; nucleotides outside the gene matches: 0. CDR1 and CDR2 from the germline V gene are MDHEN and SYDVKM. The CDR3 is made up of 14 amino acids. CDR3 in amino acids: CASSLGTGGYGYTF. CDR3 in DNA: TGTGCCAGCAGTTTAGGGACAGGGGGCTATGGCTACACCTTC.

The chain has TRBV5-6 and TRBJ2-7, with D maybe TRBD1 (6 bases). Germline CDR1 SGHDT, CDR2 YYEEEE. V was trimmed by 2 bases and J by 5 bases, leaving 11 bases between them. The CDR3 consists of 13 residues. In nucleotides, the CDR3 is TGTGCCAGCAGCTTCTTACAGGGTGACGAGCAGTACTTC. Its protein is CASSFLQGDEQYF.

The chain has TRBV9 and TRBJ2-2; TRBD2 agrees at 11 bases. V gave up 1 base and J gave up 5 bases; unmatched junction bases: 16. Germline V gene lookup returns CDR1 SGDLS and CDR2 YYNGEE. The CDR3 extends over 20 amino acids. The CDR3 coding sequence is TGTGCCAGCAGCGTAACCCCCGGGCTAGCGGGGGGCCTGGGGACCGGGGAGCTGTTTTTT. This translates into CASSVTPGLAGGLGTGELFF.

The chain couples TRBV5-1 to TRBJ2-3; 12 nucleotides agree with TRBD2. This CDR3 spans 16 amino acids. CDR1 and CDR2 (germline): SGHRS, YFSETQ. Losses at the gene ends were 4 bases for V and 2 bases for J; bases not matched to a gene: 5. The CDR3 region has the DNA TGCGCCAGCAGCGAGACTAGCGGGAGCCTCACAGATACGCAGTATTTT. Protein: CASSETSGSLTDTQYF.

The CDR3 spells CAISQNSGNQPQHF. In DNA form, the CDR3 reads TGTGCCATCAGCCAGAATTCAGGCAATCAGCCCCAGCATTTT. The chain recombines TRBV10-3 with TRBJ1-5; D not certain. CDR1 and CDR2 from the germline V gene are ENHRY and SYGVKD. Trimming took off 6 bases at V and 2 bases at J, with 11 bases between the two ends. There are 14 residues in the CDR3.

The chain joins TRBV5-6 to TRBJ2-1; a possible D gene is TRBD1 (6 bases). Trimming removed 4 bases at V and 6 bases at J, with 14 bases between. The germline V gene encodes CDR1 SGHDT and CDR2 YYEEEE. The CDR3 loop spans 14 amino acids. The CDR3 bases are TGTGCCAGCAGCCCTACAGGGATGAGCAATGAGCAGTTCTTC. Its translation is CASSPTGMSNEQFF.

The chain's CDR3 is CASSYGVAGSTDTQYF. CDR3 coding DNA: TGTGCCAGCAGTTACGGGGTAGCGGGCTCCACAGATACGCAGTATTTT. The chain recombines TRBV6-2 or TRBV6-3 with TRBJ2-3; 7 bases align to TRBD2. The CDR3 extends over 16 amino acids. V gave up 2 bases and J gave up 2 bases; unmatched junction bases: 7. Germline V CDR1 and CDR2: MNHEY, SVGEGT.

V usage is TRBV15 and J usage is TRBJ2-3; D might be TRBD2 (5 bases). This CDR3 has 17 residues. The germline gives CDR1 LNHNV, CDR2 YYDKDF (reference sequence). The germline V and J ends were trimmed by 2 bases and 0 bases, with 15 bases remaining between them. The CDR3 region is CATSRPSRGGSTDTQYF. The CDR3 region has the DNA TGTGCCACCAGCAGACCCAGCCGCGGAGGTAGCACAGATACGCAGTATTTT.

This clone was counted once. The chain has TRBV15 and TRBJ2-3; the match to TRBD2 covers 14 bases. CDR3 length: 16 residues. V trimming: 5 bases; J trimming: 1 base; junction bases outside the gene matches: 2. Per germline, CDR1 LNHNV and CDR2 YYDKDF (reference sequence). This chain's CDR3 is CATSPGLAGGTDTQYF. CDR3 DNA sequence: TGTGCCACCAGCCCGGGACTAGCGGGAGGCACAGATACGCAGTATTTT.

The chain combines TRBV5-5 with TRBJ2-1, with 11 bases that match TRBD2. This CDR3 has 14 residues. Trimming removed 5 bases from V and 12 bases from J; junction bases left unmatched: 10. From germline, CDR1 is SGHKS and CDR2 YYEKEE (reference sequence). The DNA of the CDR3 is TGTGCCAGCAGTTCCGGGACTAGCGGTATTGGGCAGTTCTTC. Translation: CASSSGTSGIGQFF. Filled out from reference TRBV5-5 and TRBJ2-1, the complete variable domain reads DAGVTQSPTHLIKTRGQQVTLRCSPISGHKSVSWYQQVLGQGPQFIFQYYEKEERGRGNFPDRFSARQFPNYSSELNVNALLLGDSALYLCASSSGTSGIGQFFGPGTRLTVL.

V and J are TRBV28 and TRBJ1-5; D gene ambiguous. The CDR3 extends over 14 amino acids. V lost 2 bases, J lost 2 bases, and 7 bases lay in between. Germline CDR1 is MDHEN and CDR2 is SYDVKM. CDR3 coding DNA: TGTGCCAGCAGTTTAAGACGGGGCAATCAGCCCCAGCATTTT. It translates to CASSLRRGNQPQHF.

The chain is built from TRBV18 and TRBJ2-6; D might be TRBD2 (5 bases). The germline V gene encodes CDR1 KGHSH and CDR2 LQKENI. Between the trimmed V and J ends, which lost 4 bases and 0 bases, there was a span of 16 bases. The CDR3 is 18 residues long. In DNA, the CDR3 is TGTGCCAGCTCACGACGCGATTGGGAGAGCTCTGGGGCCAACGTCCTGACTTTC. The encoded protein is CASSRRDWESSGANVLTF.

The chain couples TRBV5-1 to TRBJ1-1, with 11 bases identical to TRBD1. Per germline, CDR1 SGHRS and CDR2 YFSETQ. V lost 6 bases to trimming and J lost 4 bases; unmatched junction nucleotides: 8. CDR3 size: 15 residues. CDR3 nucleotides: TGCGCCAGCACCCCTCCGGGACAGGGGGGCACTGAAGCTTTCTTT. This codes for CASTPPGQGGTEAFF. Looking up the rest from reference TRBV5-1 and TRBJ1-1 gives the full variable domain: KAGVTQTPRYLIKTRGQQVTLSCSPISGHRSVSWYQQTPGQGLQFLFEYFSETQRNKGNFPGRFSGRQFSNSRSEMNVSTLELGDSALYLCASTPPGQGGTEAFFGQGTRLTVV.

This rearrangement joins TRBV6-5 to TRBJ1-1; a possible D gene is TRBD1 (6 bases). Germline V gene data show CDR1 as MNHEY and CDR2 as SVGAGI. The CDR3 has 15 residues. V lost 5 bases, J lost 1 base, and 14 bases lay in between. The CDR3 sequence: CASSLQGLGNTEAFF. The CDR3 DNA reads TGTGCCAGCAGTCTTCAGGGGCTAGGGAACACTGAAGCTTTCTTT.

The gene calls are TRBV5-4 and TRBJ1-1; 8 nucleotides match TRBD1. Germline CDR1 and CDR2: SGHNT and YYREEE (reference sequence). V shed 4 bases and J 7 bases; nucleotides not matched to a gene: 15. The CDR3 loop spans 16 amino acids. The CDR3 coding sequence is TGTGCCAGCAGCCCCGGACAGGGTCGTGAGTGGGGTGAAGCTTTCTTT. It is translated as CASSPGQGREWGEAFF.

This chain links TRBV7-3 with TRBJ1-2; 8 bases line up with TRBD1. The length of the CDR3 is 15 residues. Trimming at V came to 0 bases and at J to 3 bases, leaving 3 bases not matched to a gene. Germline-derived CDR1 and CDR2 are SGHTA and FQGTGA. The CDR3, as DNA: TGTGCCAGCAGCTTAACACCGACAGGGGACTATGGCTACACCTTC. It is translated as CASSLTPTGDYGYTF.

This chain connects TRBV28 to TRBJ2-7, with D maybe TRBD1 (5 bases). The V end was cut by 6 bases, the J end by 4 bases, with 10 bases between. Germline CDR1 is MDHEN and CDR2 is SYDVKM. The CDR3 runs 12 residues. This chain's CDR3 is CASRPDSYEQYF. CDR3 sequence (DNA): TGTGCCAGCAGACCCGACAGTTACGAGCAGTACTTC. The variable domain in full, with the rest retrieved from reference TRBV28 and TRBJ2-7, is DVKVTQSSRYLVKRTGEKVFLECVQDMDHENMFWYRQDPGLGLRLIYFSYDVKMKEKGDIPEGYSVSREKKERFSLILESASTNQTSMYLCASRPDSYEQYFGPGTRLTVT.

The rearrangement links TRBV6-2 or TRBV6-3 to TRBJ2-1, with 9 bases lining up with TRBD1. This CDR3 is 16 amino acids long. CDR1 and CDR2 from the germline V gene are MNHEY and SVGEGT. V dropped 2 bases and J dropped 5; count of bases not matched to a gene: 7. The CDR3 sequence: CASSYPTGGVNNEQFF. The CDR3, as DNA: TGTGCCAGCAGTTACCCAACAGGGGGCGTAAACAATGAGCAGTTCTTC.

The chain has TRBV28 and TRBJ1-6; 7 nucleotides agree with TRBD1. From germline, CDR1 is MDHEN and CDR2 SYDVKM. This CDR3 spans 15 amino acids. Trimming at V came to 5 bases and at J to 7 bases, leaving 8 bases not matched to a gene. CDR3 DNA: TGTGCCAGCAGTAAACAGGGGCCGGAAAATTCACCCCTCCACTTT. Its translation is CASSKQGPENSPLHF.

The J gene is TRBJ2-7, the V gene TRBV10-3; weak D call: TRBD2 (6 bases). Germline assignment: CDR1 ENHRY and CDR2 SYGVKD. Trimming took off 4 bases at V and 0 bases at J, with 19 bases between the two ends. The CDR3 covers 17 residues. CDR3: CAISGGGQRVLSYEQYF. CDR3 bases: TGTGCCATCAGTGGGGGAGGTCAGCGGGTTCTCTCCTACGAGCAGTACTTC.

In this sample, this clone turned up a few times. The chain is built from TRBV7-9 and TRBJ2-1; the D gene is possibly TRBD2 (5 bases). The germline V and J ends were trimmed by 1 base and 5 bases, with 12 bases remaining between them. The CDR3 has 15 amino acids. Germline CDR1 is SEHNR and CDR2 is FQNEAQ (reference sequence). CDR3 residues: CASSLVGRGNNEQFF. The CDR3 region has the DNA TGTGCCAGCAGCTTAGTAGGACGGGGAAACAATGAGCAGTTCTTC.

The CDR3 DNA follows: TGTGCCAGCAGTGTCCGGGGACAGCCCAGCTCCTACGAGCAGTACTTC. This encodes CASSVRGQPSSYEQYF. V gene TRBV27 combines with J gene TRBJ2-7; 7 nucleotides match TRBD1. Germline V lookup: CDR1 MNHEY, CDR2 SMNVEV (reference sequence). With V trimmed by 5 bases and J by 0 bases, 10 bases remained unmatched. CDR3 length equals 16 residues.

The chain couples TRBV21-1 to TRBJ1-2; the DNA was not used to check the table's D call, TRBD1. TRBV21-1 is classified as a pseudogene. This CDR3 contains 17 residues. CDR3 loop: CASSKATGTAIRYGYTF. CDR3 in DNA: TGTGCCAGCAGCAAAGCTACCGGGACAGCCATTCGGTATGGCTACACCTTC.

The chain employs TRBV25-1 and TRBJ2-5, with 11 bases that match TRBD2. The CDR3 length is 17 residues. In germline, CDR1 is MGHDK, CDR2 SYGVNS. Trimming removed 1 base from V and 7 bases from J; junction bases left unmatched: 11. CDR3 bases: TGTGCCAGCAGTGAATGGGGTAGCGGGAGGGCCGGGGTGACCCAGTACTTC. Amino acids: CASSEWGSGRAGVTQYF.

This clone was seen once. The same CDR3 also results from other DNA sequences found in this sample. This sequence joins TRBV10-3 and TRBJ1-1; TRBD1 matches 9 bases. Trimming at V came to 5 bases and at J to 4 bases, leaving 5 bases not matched to a gene. CDR1 is ENHRY, CDR2 SYGVKD, per germline. There are 14 residues in the CDR3. In nucleotides, the CDR3 is TGTGCCATCAGTCCAGGACAGGGGCGCACTGAAGCTTTCTTT. Translated: CAISPGQGRTEAFF.

The chain carries TRBV27 and TRBJ2-1, with D perhaps matching TRBD2 (6 bases). This CDR3 is built from 13 residues. Germline V gene sequence: CDR1 MNHEY, CDR2 SMNVEV (reference sequence). V lost 9 bases, J lost 9 bases, and 18 bases lay in between. Here the CDR3 DNA reads TGTGCCAGTAAAAGACTAGATGGAAGTGAGCAGTTCTTC. Amino acid sequence: CASKRLDGSEQFF.

The chain recombines TRBV11-3 with TRBJ2-3; D might be TRBD2 (6 bases). Germline V lookup: CDR1 SGHNT, CDR2 YENEEA. This CDR3 comprises 14 residues. V was shortened by 5 bases and J by 2 bases, with 11 bases between the two germline ends. The CDR3 coding sequence is TGTGCCAGCAGCGAGGCGGGATACACAGATACGCAGTATTTT. Amino acid sequence: CASSEAGYTDTQYF.